This T cell receptor (beta chain) originates from a study of blood T cell repertoires in COVID-19. The overall study: Spain, Italy and the United States supplied samples that represented acute and convalescent COVID-19. From T cells, B-cell-depleted T cells, or PBMCs came the material, which was cDNA or gDNA.

Study processing details: Reference gene primers were amplified, and this amplification served to estimate nucleated cell counts. This table comes from immunoSEQ multiplex PCR, and its TCRdb copy is limited to in-frame clones, with some not included. V, J and clone size reflect that table, while D and trimming were determined from the DNA. This sample has tens of thousands of clones; roughly 82% occur once, and the top ten carry about a fifth. The CDR3 covers 16 residues. The V and J ends lost 0 bases and 0 bases, in that order; junction bases with no gene match: 4. Germline V gene lookup returns CDR1 SGHNT and CDR2 YYREEE (reference sequence).

The source of this sequence is a woman aged 45-65 years with acute or convalescent COVID-19. Sequencing input: peripheral blood. The chain carries TRBV5-4 and TRBJ2-5, with TRBD2 matching over 8 bases. The CDR3 DNA reads TGTGCCAGCAGCTTGGAGACTAGCGCGTACCAAGAGACCCAGTACTTC. Translated: CASSLETSAYQETQYF.